The clone carrying this T cell receptor beta chain was detected only a few times. Its matching antigen is unknown. The data derive from a study of blood T cells in healthy people across ages. General study results and limits: Diversity estimates from one million T cells were considered underestimates. Without sorted subsets, naive and antigen-experienced compartments could not be conclusively compared.

Germline V CDR1 and CDR2: SGHTA, FQGNSA. CDR3 length equals 14 residues. Trimming took 3 bases from V and 5 from J, leaving 11 bases between them. PCR was performed a second time for 7 to 11 cycles using a sample-barcoded 5' primer and a J-beta primer mix. Each cDNA molecule received a tag from a template-switch adaptor that had 12 random nucleotides. TCRdb fed the 5' RACE reads into MiXCR, producing one record per CDR3 protein. The sample includes some 880,000 distinct CDR3 sequences, under 40% of them seen just once. V and J are TRBV7-2 and TRBJ1-5; maybe TRBD1 (5 bases). Specimen: blood. This receptor was obtained from a man between 18 and 29 years old in good health. In nucleotides, the CDR3 is TGTGCCAGCAGCTTCGGAGGGGCAGATCAGCCCCAGCATTTT. This translates into CASSFGGADQPQHF.